The T cell receptor beta chain under discussion was sequenced for a study of T cell responses to AZD1222 COVID-19 vaccine (dated by TCRdb to about 2021). About the full investigation: AZD1222 recipients given second doses at about 4 weeks or at about 12 weeks were pooled, since spike-specific TCR depth and breadth were not found to differ between the two schedules. TCR sequencing was performed for about 250 trial participants, of whom roughly 200 were given two doses of AZD1222 and around 26 were given two doses of MenACWY control vaccine. Enrollment into the trials was organized by age into subgroups of 18-55, 56-69 and 70-plus years, and those subgroups contained about 160, 30 and 59 TCR-sequenced participants, respectively.

The CDR3 regions of human TCRbeta chains were subjected to immunosequencing. Concerning the study's data processing: TCRs in the repertoires were matched against a reference library of SARS-CoV-2-specific TCRs that had been generated with the MIRA antigen-specificity platform. Breadth was defined as the fraction of unique TCRs that were SARS-CoV-2-associated, and depth was defined as the fraction of total T cells that were SARS-CoV-2-associated. Using the MIRA data, each spike-specific TCR was mapped to the spike region that the TCR reacts to and placed in a CD4 or CD8 class. Log10-transformed breadth and depth values were compared by one-way ANOVA with Sidak's multiple comparisons tests. The immuneACCESS repertoire file appears here via TCRdb, limited to in-frame rearrangements. These files lack a portion of the clones; in checked studies, under half of the deficit traces to unresolved V genes, and the cause of the others is not known. V and J calls and clone size are those listed in that table; D and trimming were worked out from the DNA. For this sample the table gives approximately 94,000 clones, of which about nine tenths were detected only once. Together, the top ten hold about 1.5% of the sample.

A word on this clone: It has no known antigen specificity. Base qualities are not provided; no much larger clone lies one nucleotide away.

CDR1 KGHSH and CDR2 LQKENI were looked up in the germline V gene. From the cysteine up to the phenylalanine, the CDR3 has a length of 16 residues. The DNA shown is the 48-base CDR3, in frame from base 1. The germline V and J ends show losses of 6 bases and 8 bases respectively, and no gene match explains 13 bases of the junction. The intended sense of this specimen's time point label: baseline before first vaccination. Samples from vaccinated people were obtained from the UK trials COV001 and COV002, which included a single-blind randomized controlled phase 2/3 trial of AZD1222 (ChAdOx1 nCoV-19) in healthy adults. For TCRbeta chain sequencing, PBMC samples were collected from trial participants at day 0 and at day 28 after the second dose. Overall results and qualifications from the work: In the small 56-69-year group, the increase in depth fell short of significance, most likely because of low power. Participants were mostly white British, with more females than males. The authors suggested clonal diversity may have been underestimated. Reportedly, close to half of the unique spike-specific TCRs recognized epitopes lying outside the regions that are mutated in the B.1.351 and B.1.1.7 variants. After two AZD1222 doses, spike-specific TCR breadth and depth were significantly higher than at day 0 and than in MenACWY recipients. Conclusions about previously exposed vaccinees are limited, since just a handful of AZD1222 recipients were seropositive for SARS-CoV-2 at baseline. Because no day 14 peak-response samples were available, repertoires were characterized only after the peak T cell response. CD4 TCRs associated with the vaccine covered the entire spike protein, and the dominant responses were in regions 160-218 and 743-854.

The rearranged chain carries TRBV18 and TRBJ1-6, and 7 junction bases match TRBD1. This sequence originates from an adult in good health. Sequenced here: peripheral blood, sampled on day 0 of AZD1222 vaccination. The CDR3: CASSRDGDSVYSPLHF. The DNA reads TGTGCCAGCTCGCGAGACGGGGACAGCGTTTATTCACCCCTCCACTTT.